The 31 T cell receptor beta chains given below trace back to one sample, sequenced in a study of OX40 agonist ivuxolimab in advanced cancers. Sequencing was performed with immunoSEQ multiplex PCR; in TCRdb, only in-frame clones are kept and a portion is missing. The sample has tens of thousands of clones; approximately 90% are singletons. Here the sequenced sample was CD4+ or CD8+ T cells sorted from blood, taken in a trial of the OX40 agonist ivuxolimab. These receptors all stem from an adult with an advanced solid tumor such as melanoma, head and neck, liver or kidney cancer.

This chain links TRBV18 with TRBJ1-5, with a possible D match to TRBD1 (6 bases). The V gene lost 3 bases and the J gene lost 7 bases, with 16 bases spanning the gap. This CDR3 comprises 15 residues. Germline CDR1 KGHSH, CDR2 LQKENI. The CDR3 spells CASSPGGGNSQPQHF. The DNA of the CDR3 is TGTGCCAGCTCACCGGGGGGGGGCAATAGCCAGCCCCAGCATTTT.

This clone was seen just once. This chain joins TRBV6-5 and TRBJ2-3; D uncertain. V lost 6 bases to trimming and J lost 1 base, with 8 bases between them. The germline CDR1 and CDR2 sequences are MNHEY and SVGAGI. The CDR3 sequence is 13 residues long. The CDR3, as DNA: TGTGCCAGCAGGGGATTTGGCACAGATACGCAGTATTTT. It specifies CASRGFGTDTQYF.

The gene calls are TRBV14 and TRBJ2-3, with D perhaps matching TRBD2 (5 bases). The CDR3 consists of 12 residues. In germline, CDR1 is SGHDN, CDR2 FVKESK. V lost 6 bases and J 1 base, leaving 5 bases between the germline ends. CDR3 DNA: TGTGCCAGCAGGGGAGGCACAGATACGCAGTATTTT. Residues: CASRGGTDTQYF. Based on the CDR3 plus reference TRBV14 and TRBJ2-3, the full variable domain is EAGVTQFPSHSVIEKGQTVTLRCDPISGHDNLYWYRRVMGKEIKFLLHFVKESKQDESGMPNNRFLAERTGGTYSTLKVQPAELEDSGVYFCASRGGTDTQYFGPGTRLTVL.

The chain has TRBV4-1 and TRBJ2-7; 9 bases line up with TRBD2. J gave up 6 bases and V 1 base, and 16 bases lay outside the gene matches. The germline V gene has CDR1 MGHRA and CDR2 YSYEKL. The length of the CDR3 is 18 residues. CDR3 sequence: CASSQVSVGGRARGEQYF. The CDR3 DNA sequence: TGCGCCAGCAGCCAAGTCTCGGTTGGCGGGAGGGCCCGGGGCGAGCAGTACTTC.

V is TRBV7-3 and J is TRBJ1-1; TRBD1 matches 7 bases. Germline loops: CDR1 SGHTA, CDR2 FQGTGA. The CDR3 runs to 13 residues. The ends lost 4 bases at V and 1 base at J; junction bases unmatched: 0. The CDR3 region is CASSYRGNTEAFF. In nucleotides, the CDR3 is TGTGCCAGCAGCTACAGGGGGAACACTGAAGCTTTCTTT. Based on the CDR3 plus reference TRBV7-3 and TRBJ1-1, the full variable domain is GAGVSQTPSNKVTEKGKYVELRCDPISGHTALYWYRQSLGQGPEFLIYFQGTGAADDSGLPNDRFFAVRPEGSVSTLKIQRTERGDSAVYLCASSYRGNTEAFFGQGTRLTVV.

This chain joins TRBV6-1 and TRBJ2-7, with TRBD2 matching 8 bases. This CDR3 contains 13 residues. The J segment lost 3 bases and the V segment lost 6 bases, leaving 4 bases of the junction unmatched. CDR1 MNHNS and CDR2 SASEGT come from the germline V gene. The DNA for the CDR3 is TGTGCCAGCAGAGCAAGCGGGAGCTACGAGCAGTACTTC. It codes for CASRASGSYEQYF.

This clone was counted once. The rearrangement links TRBV5-5 to TRBJ2-7; 8 bases are shared with TRBD2. Germline V CDR1 and CDR2: SGHKS, YYEKEE (reference sequence). J gave up 7 bases and V 0 bases, and 9 bases lay outside the gene matches. The CDR3 contains 15 residues. CDR3 sequence: CASSLASGSVREQYF. As DNA, the CDR3 is TGTGCCAGCAGCTTGGCCAGCGGGAGCGTCCGGGAGCAGTACTTC.

The CDR3 sequence: CASSQPTSGGYNEQFF. CDR3 coding DNA: TGCGCCAGCAGCCAACCCACTAGCGGGGGGTACAATGAGCAGTTCTTC. The chain uses TRBV4-1 and TRBJ2-1; 12 bases match TRBD2. V gave up 2 bases and J gave up 4 bases; unmatched junction bases: 3. Germline lookup yields CDR1 MGHRA and CDR2 YSYEKL. The CDR3 consists of 16 residues.

The rearrangement links TRBV27 to TRBJ2-2, with D perhaps matching TRBD1 (6 bases). The CDR3 sequence is 20 residues long. Germline V gene data show CDR1 as MNHEY and CDR2 as SMNVEV (reference sequence). Trimming shortened V by 5 bases and J by 2 bases, and 27 bases separated the two germline ends. CDR3 protein: CASSRLVGQGIAFNTGELFF. The CDR3 DNA reads TGTGCCAGCAGTCGTCTGGTAGGGCAGGGGATCGCGTTCAACACCGGGGAGCTGTTTTTT.

This clone was seen only once. The chain has TRBV19 and TRBJ2-5; no definite D call. The V gene lost 10 bases and the J gene lost 1 base, with 13 bases spanning the gap. The CDR3 runs 13 residues. The germline V gene has CDR1 LNHDA and CDR2 SQIVND (reference sequence). The CDR3 protein is CATAKGGQETQYF. Written as DNA, the CDR3 is TGTGCCACTGCTAAGGGCGGCCAAGAGACCCAGTACTTC.

The chain links TRBV14 to TRBJ1-3; maybe TRBD1 (5 bases). CDR1 and CDR2 from the germline V gene are SGHDN and FVKESK. V was pared by 3 bases and J by 2 bases, with 8 bases between. The CDR3 covers 14 residues. Written as DNA, the CDR3 is TGTGCCAGCAGCCAGCAAGGGGCTGGAAACACCATATATTTT. Translated: CASSQQGAGNTIYF.

CDR3 sequence reads: CASSQGFYTEAFF. The CDR3 DNA follows: TGCGCCAGCAGCCAAGGCTTCTACACTGAAGCTTTCTTT. The chain joins TRBV4-3 to TRBJ1-1; D not resolved. Looked up from germline, CDR1 is LGHNA and CDR2 is YSLEER. V dropped 1 base and J dropped 3 bases, with 6 bases sitting between them. The CDR3 sequence is 13 residues long.

On this clone itself: One end of the junction fails to match germline, which may point to a read error. The rearrangement links TRBV19 to TRBJ2-4; 7 bases align to TRBD1. This CDR3 region has 12 residues. Germline CDR1 and CDR2: LNHDA and SQIVND (reference sequence). In DNA form, the CDR3 reads TGTGCCAGTAGCCTAATCGACAGGGTCCTACTATTC. This translates into CASSLIDRVLLF.

The chain combines TRBV18 with TRBJ2-7; 10 bases map to TRBD1. This CDR3 is 14 amino acids long. The germline gives CDR1 KGHSH, CDR2 LQKENI. V lost 5 bases, J lost 5 bases, and 6 bases stayed unmatched. DNA for the CDR3: TGTGCCAGCTCAACCCGACAGGGGGCGGACGAGCAGTACTTC. This codes for CASSTRQGADEQYF.

This chain links TRBV6-1 with TRBJ2-5, with a weak D call TRBD2 (5 bases). Between the trimmed V and J ends, which lost 6 bases and 5 bases, there was a span of 13 bases. From germline, CDR1 is MNHNS and CDR2 SASEGT. There are 13 residues in the CDR3. The CDR3 DNA follows: TGTGCCAGCAGACGATCATCGGGGGAGACCCAGTACTTC. Translation: CASRRSSGETQYF.

The V and J genes are TRBV28 and TRBJ2-4; possible D gene TRBD1, 7 bases. CDR3 length: 17 residues. Trimming left V 2 bases short and J 6 bases short, with 20 bases between. Germline-derived CDR1 and CDR2 are MDHEN and SYDVKM. CDR3 amino acids: CASSLSGVGQGGNIQYF. The CDR3 nucleotides read TGTGCCAGCAGTTTAAGTGGGGTCGGGCAGGGGGGAAACATTCAGTACTTC.

The gene calls are TRBV7-6 and TRBJ2-2; D is uncertain. Trimming stripped 5 bases from V and 1 base from J, with 8 bases between. CDR1 and CDR2 (germline): SGHVS, FNYEAQ. The CDR3 is 14 amino acids. The CDR3 DNA sequence: TGTGCCAGCAGCAAGACGCAGAACACCGGGGAGCTGTTTTTT. Encoded protein: CASSKTQNTGELFF.

CDR3 coding DNA: TGTGCCAGCAGTTTTGTCGGTGAGCAGTTCTTC. Its translation is CASSFVGEQFF. The chain has TRBV28 and TRBJ2-1, with unresolved D. V was clipped by 3 bases and J by 9 bases, with 6 bases between them. The CDR3 totals 11 residues. Germline V gives CDR1 MDHEN, CDR2 SYDVKM.

This clone was counted between two and nine times. Germline is not matched at one junction end, which may reflect a read error. The genes are TRBV20-1 and TRBJ1-1; D call uncertain. This CDR3 comprises 9 residues. The germline V gene encodes CDR1 DFQATT and CDR2 SNEGSKA (reference sequence). The CDR3 spells CSARDPFIF. CDR3 bases: TGCAGTGCTAGAGATCCCTTTATCTTT.

The rearrangement links TRBV5-1 to TRBJ2-3; 13 bases map to TRBD2. Unmatched junction bases numbered 10, after V lost 4 bases and J lost 5 bases. CDR1 and CDR2 from the germline V gene are SGHRS and YFSETQ. CDR3 length: 17 amino acids. This chain's CDR3 is CASSLSKLAGGKDTQYF. In nucleotides, the CDR3 is TGCGCCAGCAGCCTATCAAAACTAGCGGGAGGGAAAGATACGCAGTATTTT.

V and J are TRBV11-2 and TRBJ2-1; 8 nucleotides align to TRBD2. Trimming at V came to 5 bases and at J to 3 bases, leaving 15 bases not matched to a gene. The length of the CDR3 is 18 residues. Germline loops: CDR1 SGHAT, CDR2 FQNNGV. This CDR3 is CASSEPKTPLAVYNEQFF. The CDR3, as DNA: TGTGCCAGCAGCGAACCAAAAACCCCACTAGCGGTCTACAATGAGCAGTTCTTC.

The gene calls are TRBV2 and TRBJ1-5; D may be TRBD1 (5 bases). The CDR3 has 13 amino acids. Germline values: CDR1 SNHLY, CDR2 FYNNEI. The V end was cut by 6 bases, the J end by 11 bases, with 17 bases between. The CDR3 DNA reads as TGTGCCAGCAGGAGGGGCGTCTCCTCGGCCCAGCATTTT. Its translation is CASRRGVSSAQHF.

The J gene is TRBJ2-1, the V gene TRBV7-9; TRBD1 matches 11 bases. CDR1 and CDR2 (germline): SEHNR, FQNEAQ (reference sequence). The CDR3 has 16 amino acids. Germline trimming cut 6 bases from V and 4 bases from J; bases unmatched to any gene: 8. CDR3 nucleotides: TGTGCCAGCAGTTACTACCGGGACAGGGGGTACAATGAGCAGTTCTTC. Protein product: CASSYYRDRGYNEQFF.

The gene calls are TRBV11-2 and TRBJ1-1, with 9 bases aligning to TRBD1. Per the germline V gene, CDR1 is SGHAT and CDR2 is FQNNGV. Losses at the gene ends were 10 bases for V and 3 bases for J; bases not matched to a gene: 12. This CDR3 spans 15 amino acids. CDR3 sequence (DNA): TGTGCCACCCGCAGGGTGGGACAGGGTTACACTGAAGCTTTCTTT. Translated, it gives CATRRVGQGYTEAFF.

On this clone itself: A junction end diverges from the germline sequence, so it may reflect a read error. This sequence joins TRBV7-7 and TRBJ2-5; 8 bases align to TRBD1. This CDR3 region has 15 residues. Germline CDR1 SSHAT, CDR2 FNYEAQ (reference sequence). The CDR3 loop reads CASSPQTTGEETQYF. The CDR3 DNA reads TGTGCTAGCAGCCCACAGACGACAGGGGAAGAGACCCAGTACTTC.

The chain joins TRBV6-6 to TRBJ2-2; the D is unclear. Germline loops: CDR1 MNHNY, CDR2 SVGAGI (reference sequence). CDR3 length: 13 amino acids. Trimming cost V 8 bases and J 5 bases, with 12 bases left between them. CDR3 region: CASVGMGTGELFF. In nucleotides, the CDR3 is TGTGCCAGCGTGGGGATGGGGACCGGGGAGCTGTTTTTT.

In this sample, this clone turned up once. The chain recombines TRBV12-5 with TRBJ2-2; D possibly corresponds to TRBD2 (6 bases). In germline, CDR1 is LGHNT, CDR2 FRNRAP. The CDR3 contains 17 residues. The ends were cut back, 3 bases at V and 7 bases at J, with 21 bases in the middle. CDR3 sequence reads: CASGLRDFLRDDGELFF. In DNA, the CDR3 is TGTGCTAGTGGTTTAAGGGACTTCCTCCGAGATGACGGGGAGCTGTTTTTT. The entire variable domain, with the rest obtained from reference TRBV12-5 and TRBJ2-2, is as follows: DARVTQTPRHKVTEMGQEVTMRCQPILGHNTVFWYRQTMMQGLELLAYFRNRAPLDDSGMPKDRFSAEMPDATLATLKIQPSEPRDSAVYFCASGLRDFLRDDGELFFGEGSRLTVL.

The rearrangement links TRBV6-5 to TRBJ2-7, with TRBD2 as a possible D gene (5 bases). Trimming removed 6 bases at V and 2 bases at J, with 11 bases between. Germline values: CDR1 MNHEY, CDR2 SVGAGI. This CDR3 spans 13 amino acids. CDR3 bases: TGTGCCAGCAGGGTAGAGGGTACCTACGAGCAGTACTTC. Residues: CASRVEGTYEQYF.

V gene TRBV28 combines with J gene TRBJ1-2; TRBD1 agrees at 11 bases. CDR3 length equals 17 residues. Looked up from germline, CDR1 is MDHEN and CDR2 is SYDVKM. Trimming at V came to 5 bases and at J to 5 bases, leaving 13 bases not matched to a gene. In DNA, the CDR3 is TGTGCCAGCAGTCCACCCTCCGGGACAGGGGGACGATATGGCTACACCTTC. It codes for CASSPPSGTGGRYGYTF.

This chain joins TRBV18 and TRBJ1-1; no definite D call. The germline CDR1 and CDR2 sequences are KGHSH and LQKENI. V lost 4 bases and J lost 1, with 4 bases in between. The CDR3 has 12 residues. CDR3 sequence (DNA): TGTGCCAGCTCACGCCAGAACACTGAAGCTTTCTTT. This gives the protein CASSRQNTEAFF.

This chain joins TRBV7-3 and TRBJ2-3, with D perhaps TRBD1 or TRBD2 (5 bases each). Trimming removed 2 bases from V and 6 bases from J, with 9 bases in between. The CDR3 is made up of 13 amino acids. Looked up from germline, CDR1 is SGHTA and CDR2 is FQGTGA. CDR3 coding DNA: TGTGCCAGCAGCTTACTAGCAGGGGATACGCAGTATTTT. It yields the protein CASSLLAGDTQYF.